Below, 20 T cell receptor beta chains from the same sample are listed, as sequenced in a study of regulatory T cells in long-lasting Graves disease. The time point denotes: persistent/refractory GD, antithyroid drugs over 5 years with positive TRAb. Extracted PBMC RNA gave rise to the TCR library. Sequencing libraries for TCR beta were prepared with iRepertoire HTBI primers and Arm-PCR of CDR3 regions. Each CDR3 protein gets one entry after TCRdb re-called the multiplex PCR reads with MiXCR. The sample holds 400,000 to 500,000 distinct CDR3 sequences; roughly 23% are singletons and the top ten take around 13%. Sequenced material: peripheral blood mononuclear cells (PBMCs), taken when the disease was refractory, from a patient treated with antithyroid drugs. The receptor set was obtained from a female donor with Graves disease.

V is TRBV19 and J is TRBJ1-5, with no clear D. This CDR3 is built from 14 residues. V shed 5 bases and J shed 7 bases, with 15 bases lying between them. Germline loops: CDR1 LNHDA, CDR2 SQIVND (reference sequence). The CDR3 DNA follows: TGTGCCAGTAGTTCTCAAGGCCCCCAACAGCCCCAGCATTTT. Translating it yields CASSSQGPQQPQHF.

The V and J genes are TRBV6-2 or TRBV6-3 and TRBJ2-7, with TRBD1 identical over 9 bases. The V and J ends lost 6 bases and 2 bases, in that order; junction bases with no gene match: 8. Germline CDR1 and CDR2: MNHEY and SVGEGT. CDR3 length: 15 amino acids. The CDR3 DNA reads as TGTGCCAGCAGAACTCCCGGGACAGGGACCTACGAGCAGTACTTC. Translated, it gives CASRTPGTGTYEQYF.

The chain couples TRBV6-1 to TRBJ2-7, with 11 bases aligning to TRBD1. This CDR3 is built from 21 residues. Losses at the gene ends were 6 bases for V and 3 bases for J; bases not matched to a gene: 25. Germline CDR1 is MNHNS and CDR2 is SASEGT. CDR3 region: CASRRDRGIGGAFEVFYEQYF. In DNA form, the CDR3 reads TGTGCCAGCAGACGGGACAGGGGGATCGGAGGGGCCTTTGAGGTCTTCTACGAGCAGTACTTC.

This clonotype appeared a few times. V usage is TRBV7-2 and J usage is TRBJ1-5; tentatively, D is TRBD1 (6 bases). This CDR3 is 14 amino acids long. V lost 1 base and J lost 9, with 13 bases in between. Germline values: CDR1 SGHTA, CDR2 FQGNSA. Here the CDR3 DNA reads TGTGCCAGCAGCTTAGTGGGGGGCGGAGGGCCCCAGCATTTT. Translated: CASSLVGGGGPQHF. Variable domain in full (rest from reference TRBV7-2 and TRBJ1-5): GAGVSQSPSNKVTEKGKDVELRCDPISGHTALYWYRQSLGQGLEFLIYFQGNSAPDKSGLPSDRFSAERTGGSVSTLTIQRTQQEDSAVYLCASSLVGGGGPQHFGDGTRLSIL.

This clonotype was found a few times. The rearrangement links TRBV6-2 or TRBV6-3 to TRBJ2-6; 7 positions match TRBD2. The CDR3 is made up of 18 amino acids. Germline loops: CDR1 MNHEY, CDR2 SVGEGT. V trimming: 6 bases; J trimming: 0 bases; junction bases outside the gene matches: 11. Written as DNA, the CDR3 is TGTGCCAGCAGCTCCTGGGGGAGGGATTTCTCTGGGGCCAACGTCCTGACTTTC. This encodes CASSSWGRDFSGANVLTF.

The V call is TRBV10-3, the J call TRBJ1-6, with 8 bases lining up with TRBD1. Germline V gives CDR1 ENHRY, CDR2 SYGVKD. V lost 5 bases, J lost 8 bases, and 8 bases stayed unmatched. CDR3 length equals 15 residues. The CDR3 DNA sequence: TGTGCCATCAGTCTGGGACAGGTACAGGATTCACCCCTCCACTTT. It encodes CAISLGQVQDSPLHF.

The chain is built from TRBV7-3 and TRBJ2-5; a possible D gene is TRBD1 (6 bases). Germline-derived CDR1 and CDR2 are SGHTA and FQGTGA. CDR3 size: 16 residues. V shed 5 bases and J shed 1 base, with 17 bases lying between them. The DNA of the CDR3 is TGTGCCAGCAGCCCCTACTCTGGACAGACCCAAGAGACCCAGTACTTC. This sequence encodes CASSPYSGQTQETQYF.

This clonotype was seen many times. The chain joins TRBV30 to TRBJ2-5; D is unresolved. V lost 3 bases and J 5 bases, leaving 10 bases between the germline ends. Germline-derived CDR1 and CDR2 are GTSNPN and SVGIG (reference sequence). The CDR3 covers 12 residues. The CDR3: CAWSPRRETQYF. In nucleotides, the CDR3 is TGTGCCTGGAGCCCCAGAAGGGAGACCCAGTACTTC.

V gene TRBV19 combines with J gene TRBJ1-4, with D perhaps matching TRBD1 (6 bases). The CDR3 spans 15 residues. The V and J ends lost 9 bases and 4 bases respectively, with 18 bases between them. Germline lookup yields CDR1 LNHDA and CDR2 SQIVND (reference sequence). The CDR3 is CARDTHRAVNEKLFF. The CDR3 DNA follows: TGTGCCAGAGATACCCACAGGGCCGTTAATGAAAAACTGTTTTTT.

This clonotype was seen more than once but under ten times. This chain connects TRBV28 to TRBJ2-2; 11 positions match TRBD1. Trimming took 6 bases from V and 6 from J; bases not matched to a gene: 6. CDR1 is MDHEN and CDR2 is SYDVKM in the germline V gene. This CDR3 is 15 amino acids long. CDR3 DNA sequence: TGTGCCAGCAGCGGACCGGGACAGGGGGCCGGGGAGCTGTTTTTT. It encodes CASSGPGQGAGELFF.

A word on this clonotype: Since the CDR3 does not end with the conserved phenylalanine or tryptophan, this likely comes from a read error. The V call is TRBV7-9, the J call TRBJ1-2; D unresolved. The V gene's germline CDR1 is SEHNR and CDR2 FQNEAQ (reference sequence). This CDR3 spans 13 amino acids. The ends were cut back, 5 bases at V and 3 bases at J, with 10 bases in the middle. The DNA of the CDR3 is TGTGCCAGCAGCGGCGACGGTGACTATGGCTACACCTCC. Translation gives CASSGDGDYGYTS.

This clonotype showed up many times. The chain carries TRBV28 and TRBJ1-1; 10 bases line up with TRBD1. V dropped 4 bases and J dropped 8; count of bases not matched to a gene: 7. Germline V CDR1 and CDR2: MDHEN, SYDVKM. There are 14 residues in the CDR3. CDR3 sequence: CASSSGQGRTEAFF. For the CDR3, the DNA is TGTGCCAGCAGTTCGGGACAGGGGAGGACCGAAGCTTTCTTT.

Note on this clonotype: A much bigger clone sits one base away, suggesting this may be a read error. The chain joins TRBV5-1 to TRBJ1-1, with TRBD1 matching 9 bases. The CDR3 length is 14 residues. The V gene's germline CDR1 is SGHRS and CDR2 YFSETQ. V dropped 4 bases and J dropped 1; count of bases not matched to a gene: 2. CDR3 DNA sequence: TGCGCCAGCAGCATGGGACAGGGGAACACTGAAGCTTTCTTT. The encoded protein is CASSMGQGNTEAFF.

This clonotype was seen at least ten times. J is TRBJ2-5 and V is TRBV11-2; D may be TRBD1 (6 bases). Trimming pared 4 bases from V and 6 bases from J, leaving 12 bases between. Looked up from germline, CDR1 is SGHAT and CDR2 is FQNNGV. The CDR3 loop spans 13 amino acids. CDR3 DNA: TGTGCCAGCAGCTCATACAGGGTTCAGACCCAGTACTTC. It is translated as CASSSYRVQTQYF.

This clonotype has ten or more counts. CDR3 amino acids: CASSPTGQGVLGYTF. The CDR3 region has the DNA TGTGCCAGCAGCCCCACGGGACAGGGGGTTCTTGGCTACACCTTC. This chain joins TRBV7-9 and TRBJ1-2, with 11 bases identical to TRBD1. Per germline, CDR1 SEHNR and CDR2 FQNEAQ (reference sequence). The length of the CDR3 is 15 residues. V was clipped by 5 bases and J by 7 bases; unmatched bases: 9.

This clonotype was counted many times. This chain joins TRBV7-2 and TRBJ1-2; D possibly corresponds to TRBD1 (6 bases). The CDR3 length is 16 residues. Germline CDR1 and CDR2: SGHTA and FQGNSA. Trimming took 2 bases from V and 0 from J, leaving 13 bases between them. CDR3 sequence: CASSLSPGHTNYGYTF. CDR3 in DNA: TGTGCCAGCAGCTTATCCCCGGGACACACTAACTATGGCTACACCTTC.

The genes are TRBV19 and TRBJ1-1, with D perhaps matching TRBD1 (5 bases). This CDR3 contains 13 residues. Germline values: CDR1 LNHDA, CDR2 SQIVND (reference sequence). Trimming took 10 bases from V and 0 from J, leaving 12 bases between them. Written as DNA, the CDR3 is TGTGCCACAAGTCGGGGCCTGAACACTGAAGCTTTCTTT. Residues: CATSRGLNTEAFF.

Points on this clonotype: A read error may explain this, as a much larger clone is one base away. The genes are TRBV11-2 and TRBJ1-6; D is undetermined. V lost 8 bases to trimming and J lost 7 bases, with 6 bases between them. The germline V gene encodes CDR1 SGHAT and CDR2 FQNNGV. The CDR3 length is 11 residues. CDR3 DNA: TGTGCCAGCCCCAAGAATTCACCCCTCCACTTT. Protein: CASPKNSPLHF.

The chain joins TRBV7-2 to TRBJ2-6; 7 nucleotides align to TRBD1. Germline CDR1 reads SGHTA; CDR2 reads FQGNSA. V trimming: 4 bases; J trimming: 0 bases; junction bases outside the gene matches: 6. The CDR3 runs 17 residues. The CDR3 nucleotides are TGTGCCAGCAGCTCACAGGGGTTTGACTCTGGGGCCAACGTCCTGACTTTC. Protein product: CASSSQGFDSGANVLTF.

V gene TRBV20-1 combines with J gene TRBJ2-2; D is unresolved. CDR3 length equals 13 residues. Trimming removed 0 bases at V and 5 bases at J, with 7 bases between. Germline values: CDR1 DFQATT, CDR2 SNEGSKA (reference sequence). CDR3 amino acids: CSARDSRTGELFF. The CDR3 DNA is TGCAGTGCTAGAGACAGTCGTACCGGGGAGCTGTTTTTT.